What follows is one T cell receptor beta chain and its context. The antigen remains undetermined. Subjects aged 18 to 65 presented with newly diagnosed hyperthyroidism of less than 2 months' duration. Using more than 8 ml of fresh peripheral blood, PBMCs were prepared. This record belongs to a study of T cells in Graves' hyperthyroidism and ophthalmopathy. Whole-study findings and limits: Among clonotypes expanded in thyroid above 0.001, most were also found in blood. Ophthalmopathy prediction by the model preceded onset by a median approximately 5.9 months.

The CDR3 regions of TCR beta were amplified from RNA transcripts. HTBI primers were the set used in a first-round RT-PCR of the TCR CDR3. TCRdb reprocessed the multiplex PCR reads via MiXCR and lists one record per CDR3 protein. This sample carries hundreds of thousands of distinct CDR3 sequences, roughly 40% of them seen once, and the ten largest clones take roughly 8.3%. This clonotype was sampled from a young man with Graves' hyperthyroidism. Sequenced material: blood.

The CDR3 nucleotides are TGTGCCAGCAGTGGGGACAGGGGATCACTCGGTTTCTTT. This translates into CASSGDRGSLGFF. The chain couples TRBV6-6 to TRBJ1-1, with TRBD1 matching 10 bases. CDR1 is MNHNY, CDR2 SVGAGI, per germline (reference sequence). J lost 13 bases, V lost 5 bases, and 10 bases had no gene match. The CDR3 consists of 13 residues.